A single sample is the source of the 21 T cell receptor beta chains below, sequenced in a study of blood T cell repertoires in COVID-19. Method: immunoSEQ multiplex PCR; TCRdb's copy keeps in-frame clones and lacks some. The data contain about 74,000 clones, 70% to 90% of them seen just once; the ten biggest clones take up more than 2.5%. Sequenced sample: peripheral blood. The source of these receptors is a man in his 70s with active or convalescent COVID-19.

This clone was observed once. This chain connects TRBV5-1 to TRBJ1-1, with TRBD1 matching over 9 bases. Germline trimming cut 0 bases from V and 1 base from J; bases unmatched to any gene: 13. Germline-derived CDR1 and CDR2 are SGHRS and YFSETQ. The CDR3 is 19 residues long. The DNA of the CDR3 is TGCGCCAGCAGCTTGGGAACCACCACAGGGGGCCGGCGGAACACTGAAGCTTTCTTT. Its translation is CASSLGTTTGGRRNTEAFF.

A single count supports this clone. V usage is TRBV5-6 and J usage is TRBJ1-6; no reliable D call. This CDR3 comprises 15 residues. Looked up from germline, CDR1 is SGHDT and CDR2 is YYEEEE. The V gene lost 0 bases and the J gene lost 7 bases, with 11 bases spanning the gap. The CDR3 DNA is TGTGCCAGCAGCTTGGGGGCCAGGTACAATTCACCCCTCCACTTT. This codes for CASSLGARYNSPLHF.

The chain joins TRBV5-5 to TRBJ1-2; no reliable D call. This CDR3 is built from 13 residues. V shed 4 bases and J shed 5 bases, with 12 bases lying between them. Germline CDR1 is SGHKS and CDR2 is YYEKEE (reference sequence). CDR3 sequence: CASSTPDGYGYTF. The CDR3 DNA sequence: TGTGCCAGCAGCACCCCCGACGGGTATGGCTACACCTTC. Drawing the rest from reference TRBV5-5 and TRBJ1-2, the complete variable domain is DAGVTQSPTHLIKTRGQQVTLRCSPISGHKSVSWYQQVLGQGPQFIFQYYEKEERGRGNFPDRFSARQFPNYSSELNVNALLLGDSALYLCASSTPDGYGYTFGSGTRLTVV.

The chain couples TRBV3-1 (or the pseudogene TRBV3-2) to TRBJ1-1; no definite D call. The CDR3 spans 15 residues. Between the trimmed V and J ends, which lost 3 bases and 1 base, there was a span of 12 bases. Germline values: CDR1 LGHDT, CDR2 YNNKEL (reference sequence). CDR3 region: CASSHFPEKNTEAFF. DNA for the CDR3: TGTGCCAGCAGCCACTTTCCCGAGAAGAACACTGAAGCTTTCTTT.

The genes are TRBV6-1 and TRBJ2-2; 14 nucleotides agree with TRBD2. The germline V gene has CDR1 MNHNS and CDR2 SASEGT. The CDR3 spans 19 residues. V was clipped by 4 bases and J by 4 bases; unmatched bases: 11. In DNA form, the CDR3 reads TGTGCCAGCAGTGCCCTGACTAGCGGGGGGGCGTCGGGCACCGGGGAGCTGTTTTTT. It translates to CASSALTSGGASGTGELFF.

This clone is a singleton in its sample. The chain recombines TRBV6-5 with TRBJ1-5; 7 bases map to TRBD1. Looked up from germline, CDR1 is MNHEY and CDR2 is SVGAGI. The CDR3 contains 15 residues. The V segment lost 5 bases and the J segment 6 bases; nucleotides outside the gene matches: 10. This CDR3 reads CASSRSQGVSQPQHF. The CDR3 DNA is TGTGCCAGCAGTAGATCTCAGGGGGTCAGTCAGCCCCAGCATTTT.

The V gene is TRBV5-1, the J gene TRBJ2-5, with 7 bases that match TRBD1. Looked up from germline, CDR1 is SGHRS and CDR2 is YFSETQ. CDR3 length: 12 amino acids. V lost 3 bases to trimming and J lost 11 bases; unmatched junction nucleotides: 7. The CDR3, as DNA: TGCGCCAGCAGCTCGGACAGGACACTTCAGTACTTC. Translated, it gives CASSSDRTLQYF. The full variable domain, rest sourced from reference TRBV5-1 and TRBJ2-5, is KAGVTQTPRYLIKTRGQQVTLSCSPISGHRSVSWYQQTPGQGLQFLFEYFSETQRNKGNFPGRFSGRQFSNSRSEMNVSTLELGDSALYLCASSSDRTLQYFGPGTRLLVL.

This chain joins TRBV7-2 and TRBJ2-3; D is possibly TRBD1 (6 bases). This CDR3 is 15 amino acids long. Between the trimmed V and J ends, which lost 5 bases and 0 bases, there was a span of 12 bases. Per the germline V gene, CDR1 is SGHTA and CDR2 is FQGNSA. CDR3 DNA: TGTGCCAGCAGCGGTCGGACAGCTAGCACAGATACGCAGTATTTT. Translating it yields CASSGRTASTDTQYF.

CDR3 DNA: TGTGCCAGCTGCTGGGGGACTTCCAACACTGAAGCTTTCTTT. As protein: CASCWGTSNTEAFF. This chain uses TRBV6-5 with TRBJ1-1, with D tentatively TRBD1 (5 bases). Trimming cost V 8 bases and J 2 bases, with 15 bases left between them. CDR3 length: 14 residues. The germline V gene has CDR1 MNHEY and CDR2 SVGAGI.

This chain connects TRBV3-1 (or the pseudogene TRBV3-2) to TRBJ2-3; no clear D. The V end lost 4 bases, the J end lost 2 bases, and 10 bases lay between the germline ends. CDR1 is LGHDT, CDR2 YNNKEL, per germline (reference sequence). The CDR3 loop spans 14 amino acids. The CDR3 DNA follows: TGTGCCAGCAGCCTCCAAGCCAACACAGATACGCAGTATTTT. It codes for CASSLQANTDTQYF.

CDR3 bases: TGTGCCAGCAGGGGACAGCATTCACCCCTCCACTTT. Translation gives CASRGQHSPLHF. The genes are TRBV12-3 or TRBV12-4 and TRBJ1-6, with 7 nucleotides matching TRBD1. J gave up 8 bases and V 6 bases, and 1 base lay outside the gene matches. The CDR3 sequence is 12 residues long.

This CDR3 is CASSLARDGRYGYTF. CDR3 nucleotides: TGTGCCAGCAGTTTGGCCAGGGACGGGAGATATGGCTACACCTTC. J is TRBJ1-2 and V is TRBV27; possible D gene TRBD1, 5 bases. Germline CDR1 and CDR2: MNHEY and SMNVEV (reference sequence). This CDR3 has 15 amino acids. With 3 bases removed from V and 5 bases from J, the gap between germline ends came to 16 bases.

The chain carries TRBV5-1 and TRBJ2-1; 11 nucleotides align to TRBD2. The CDR3 has 16 residues. Germline assignment: CDR1 SGHRS and CDR2 YFSETQ. V dropped 4 bases and J dropped 1; count of bases not matched to a gene: 4. CDR3 sequence: CASSDTSGGSYNEQFF. The CDR3 nucleotides read TGCGCCAGCAGCGACACTAGCGGGGGATCCTACAATGAGCAGTTCTTC.

This clone was picked up one time. J is TRBJ1-4 and V is TRBV5-1, with a weak D call TRBD1 (6 bases). CDR3 size: 14 residues. Germline V gene sequence: CDR1 SGHRS, CDR2 YFSETQ. The V end was cut by 5 bases, the J end by 8 bases, with 16 bases between. The CDR3, as DNA: TGCGCCAGCAGTTCCGGGACAATTGGGGAAAAACTGTTTTTT. It yields the protein CASSSGTIGEKLFF.

This clone was seen a handful of times. The rearrangement links TRBV5-4 to TRBJ2-5, with 11 positions matching TRBD1. The CDR3 runs to 16 residues. From germline, CDR1 is SGHNT and CDR2 YYREEE (reference sequence). V trimming: 4 bases; J trimming: 5 bases; junction bases outside the gene matches: 10. CDR3 coding DNA: TGTGCCAGCAGCGCTCCGGGACAGGGGGGTCGGGAGACCCAGTACTTC. This codes for CASSAPGQGGRETQYF.

The table lists this clone with a few counts. V is TRBV4-1 and J is TRBJ1-5; a possible D gene is TRBD1 (5 bases). The V gene lost 4 bases and the J gene lost 9 bases, with 19 bases spanning the gap. CDR3 length: 15 amino acids. Germline CDR1 reads MGHRA; CDR2 reads YSYEKL. CDR3 coding DNA: TGCGCCAGCAGCCCCCAGGGAGGGGACGGTTTGCCCCAGCATTTT. Translated: CASSPQGGDGLPQHF.

The chain uses TRBV6-5 and TRBJ2-5; weak D call: TRBD1 (6 bases). The germline CDR1 and CDR2 sequences are MNHEY and SVGAGI. The CDR3 length is 16 residues. Trimming left V 3 bases short and J 6 bases short, with 20 bases between. The CDR3 reads CASSYSRDTTMKTQYF. The CDR3 DNA follows: TGTGCCAGCAGTTATTCCCGGGACACGACCATGAAGACCCAGTACTTC.

The chain uses TRBV2 and TRBJ2-7; TRBD1 might be the D (6 bases). The ends were cut back, 4 bases at V and 0 bases at J, with 10 bases in the middle. The CDR3 extends over 14 amino acids. From germline, CDR1 is SNHLY and CDR2 FYNNEI. CDR3 sequence reads: CASSGQVRSYEQYF. The CDR3 DNA reads TGTGCCAGCAGTGGACAGGTACGCTCCTACGAGCAGTACTTC. Together with reference TRBV2 and TRBJ2-7, the CDR3 gives the full variable domain: EPEVTQTPSHQVTQMGQEVILRCVPISNHLYFYWYRQILGQKVEFLVSFYNNEISEKSEIFDDQFSVERPDGSNFTLKIRSTKLEDSAMYFCASSGQVRSYEQYFGPGTRLTVT.

The V and J genes are TRBV5-6 and TRBJ1-6, with 8 bases identical to TRBD1. The J segment lost 7 bases and the V segment lost 4 bases, leaving 4 bases of the junction unmatched. CDR1 and CDR2 from the germline V gene are SGHDT and YYEEEE. The CDR3 extends over 14 amino acids. The chain's CDR3 is CASSLTGENSPLHF. The CDR3 DNA sequence: TGTGCCAGCAGCCTGACAGGGGAGAATTCACCCCTCCACTTT.

The gene calls are TRBV20-1 and TRBJ1-4; D is unclear. The ends were cut back, 5 bases at V and 5 bases at J, with 6 bases in the middle. CDR3 length: 11 residues. Germline V lookup: CDR1 DFQATT, CDR2 SNEGSKA (reference sequence). The CDR3 DNA follows: TGCAGTGCTCGCCAGAATGAAAAACTGTTTTTT. It is translated as CSARQNEKLFF.

This chain joins TRBV7-9 and TRBJ1-2; D is perhaps TRBD1 (6 bases). The V and J ends lost 5 bases and 0 bases respectively, with 13 bases between them. Germline CDR1 SEHNR, CDR2 FQNEAQ (reference sequence). The CDR3 contains 15 residues. CDR3 loop: CASSPGQLTNYGYTF. CDR3 nucleotide sequence: TGTGCCAGCAGCCCCGGACAGCTTACTAACTATGGCTACACCTTC.